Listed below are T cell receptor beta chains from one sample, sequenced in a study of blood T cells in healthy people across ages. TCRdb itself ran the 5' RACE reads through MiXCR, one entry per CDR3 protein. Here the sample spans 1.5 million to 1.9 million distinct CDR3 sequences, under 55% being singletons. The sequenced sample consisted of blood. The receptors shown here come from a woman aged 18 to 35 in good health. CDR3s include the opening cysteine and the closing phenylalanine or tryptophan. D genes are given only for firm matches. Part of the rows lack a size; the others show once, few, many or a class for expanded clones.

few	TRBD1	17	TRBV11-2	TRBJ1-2	TGTGCCAGCAGCTTAGAGAGGGGGGACAGGGCCCATCATGGCTACACCTTC	CASSLERGDRAHHGYTF
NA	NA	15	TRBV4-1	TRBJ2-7	TGCGCCAGCAGCCAAGGGGTAGGGATTCTTTACGAGCAGTACTTC	CASSQGVGILYEQYF
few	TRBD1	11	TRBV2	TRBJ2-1	TGTGCCAGCACGGAACAGGGGAGGCAGTTCTTC	CASTEQGRQFF
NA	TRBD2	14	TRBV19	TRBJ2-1	TGTGCCAGTAGTTGGACTAGCGGGACGAATGAGCAGTTCTTC	CASSWTSGTNEQFF
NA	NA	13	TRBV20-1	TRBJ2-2	TGCAGTGCAACTTACCAGGGCACCGGGGAGCTGTTTTTT	CSATYQGTGELFF
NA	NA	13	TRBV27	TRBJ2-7	TGTGCCAGCAGTTTGTCGGGGACGAGCGAGCAGTACTTC	CASSLSGTSEQYF
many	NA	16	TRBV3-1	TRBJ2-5	TGTGCCAGCAGCCAAGATCTAGGGTTGGGGCAAGAGACCCAGTACTTC	CASSQDLGLGQETQYF
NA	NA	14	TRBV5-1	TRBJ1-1	TGCGCCAGCAGCGGGCAACAGGGTATTGTTGCAGCTTTCTTT	CASSGQQGIVAAFF
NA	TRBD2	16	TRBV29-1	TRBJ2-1	TGCAGCGTTGTAGGGACTAGCGGGACCTTATACAATGAGCAGTTCTTC	CSVVGTSGTLYNEQFF
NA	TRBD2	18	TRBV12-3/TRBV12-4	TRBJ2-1	TGTGCCAGCAGTTCGACTAGCGGGGGGACCCGCTCCTACAATGAGCAGTTCTTC	CASSSTSGGTRSYNEQFF
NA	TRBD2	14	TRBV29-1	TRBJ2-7	TGCAGCGCGGCCCAGGCGGGAGTGACCTACGAGCAGTACTTC	CSAAQAGVTYEQYF
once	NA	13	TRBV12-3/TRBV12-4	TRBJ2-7	TGTGCCAGCAGTGACGGGAGCGGAGACGAGCAGTACTTC	CASSDGSGDEQYF
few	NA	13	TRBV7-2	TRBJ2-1	TGTGCCAGCAGCTTAGCGCGATTAAATGAGCAGTTCTTC	CASSLARLNEQFF
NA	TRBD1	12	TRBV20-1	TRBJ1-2	TGCAGTGCTAAACAGGGGTACCCTGGCTACACCTTC	CSAKQGYPGYTF
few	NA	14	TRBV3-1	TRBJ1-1	TGTGCCAGCAGCCAAGTAGGGGGATCGGATAAAGCTTTCTTT	CASSQVGGSDKAFF
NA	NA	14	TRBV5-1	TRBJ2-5	TGCGCCAGCAGCTTGGATCCAGATCAAGAGACCCAGTACTTC	CASSLDPDQETQYF
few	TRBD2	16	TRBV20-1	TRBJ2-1	TGCAGTGCTAGTTCCAGCGGGAGCACTTCCTACAATGAGCAGTTCTTC	CSASSSGSTSYNEQFF
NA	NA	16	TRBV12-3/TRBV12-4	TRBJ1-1	TGTGCCAGCACCGCTCAGGGAAAACTCGCGAACACTGAAGCTTTCTTT	CASTAQGKLANTEAFF
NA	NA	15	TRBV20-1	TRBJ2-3	TGCAGTGCTGGTGGGCGTCACGTCCTAACAGATACGCAGTATTTT	CSAGGRHVLTDTQYF
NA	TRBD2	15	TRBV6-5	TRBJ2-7	TGTGCCAGCAGTAGTGCAGCGGGAGCCACCTACGAGCAGTACTTC	CASSSAAGATYEQYF
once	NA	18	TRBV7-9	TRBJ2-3	TGTGCCAGCAGCTTGGGGGCAAGGGTAGACGGGACTTGGAATACGCAGTATTTT	CASSLGARVDGTWNTQYF
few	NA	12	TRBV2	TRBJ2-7	TGTGCCAGCGGGACTGACTCCTACGAGCAGTACTTC	CASGTDSYEQYF
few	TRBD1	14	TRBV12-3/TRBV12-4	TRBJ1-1	TGTGCCAGCACCCTCGGACAGGGTCACACTGAAGCTTTCTTT	CASTLGQGHTEAFF
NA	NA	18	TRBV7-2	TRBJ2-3	TGTGCCAGCAGCTTAGCGGGCACGGCACATTCTAGCACAGATACGCAGTATTTT	CASSLAGTAHSSTDTQYF
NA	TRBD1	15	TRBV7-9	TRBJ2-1	TGTGCCAGCAGCTTAGCCAGTCAGGGGGCCTGGGGGCAGTTCTTC	CASSLASQGAWGQFF
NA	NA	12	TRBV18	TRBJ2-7	TGTGCCAGCTCACCACCAGAGAATGAGCAGTACTTC	CASSPPENEQYF
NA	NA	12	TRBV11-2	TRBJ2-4	TGTGCCAGCAGCGCAGTTGAAAACATTCAGTACTTC	CASSAVENIQYF
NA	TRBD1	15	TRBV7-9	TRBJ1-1	TGTGCCAGCAGCTCCACTGGACAGGGATACACTGAAGCTTTCTTT	CASSSTGQGYTEAFF
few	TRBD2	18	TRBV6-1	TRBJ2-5	TGTGCCAGCAGCCTTACCGGGACTAGCGGGGGTACTCCCCGGGAGCAGTACTTC	CASSLTGTSGGTPREQYF
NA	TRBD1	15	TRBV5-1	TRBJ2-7	TGCGCCAGCTATCCAGGGACAGGGTGGGGCAATGAGCAGTACTTC	CASYPGTGWGNEQYF
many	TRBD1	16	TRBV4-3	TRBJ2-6	TGCGCCAGCAGCCAAGGGACAGGGACAGGGGCCAACGTCCTGACTTTC	CASSQGTGTGANVLTF
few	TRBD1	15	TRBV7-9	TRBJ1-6	TGTGCCAGCAACCCACAGGGGACGGCTAATTCACCCCTCCACTTT	CASNPQGTANSPLHF
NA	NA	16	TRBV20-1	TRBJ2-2	TGCAGTGCTAGAACTAGGACCCTAAGGAGTACCGGGGAGCTGTTTTTT	CSARTRTLRSTGELFF
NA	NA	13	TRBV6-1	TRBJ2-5	TGTGCCAGCACCGCCCGCTACTACAATGAGCAGTACTTC	CASTARYYNEQYF
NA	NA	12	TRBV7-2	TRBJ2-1	TGTGCCAGCAGCTTATGGCACAATGAGCAGTTCTTC	CASSLWHNEQFF
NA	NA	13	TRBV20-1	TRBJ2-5	TGCAGTGCTTCCGCATTCTCCGAAGAGACCCAGTACTTC	CSASAFSEETQYF
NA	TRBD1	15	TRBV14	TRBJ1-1	TGTGCCAGCAGCAAGTGGACAGGGGGGGAGTCTGAAGCTTTCTTT	CASSKWTGGESEAFF
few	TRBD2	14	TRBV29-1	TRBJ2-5	TGCAGCGTTGAAGGGCTAGCGGGAGTAGAGACCCAGTACTTC	CSVEGLAGVETQYF
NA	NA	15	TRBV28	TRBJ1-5	TGTGCCAGCAGTTTCCGGGGAGCCAACAATCAGCCCCAGCATTTT	CASSFRGANNQPQHF
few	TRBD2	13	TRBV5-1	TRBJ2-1	TGCGCCAGCAGCTGGGGGGGAGACGGTGAGCAGTTCTTC	CASSWGGDGEQFF
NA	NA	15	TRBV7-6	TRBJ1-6	TGTGCCAGCAGCCCCCATCCGGGCGCAGATTCACCCCTCCACTTT	CASSPHPGADSPLHF
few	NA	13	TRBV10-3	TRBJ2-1	TGTGCCATCAGCCAGCAGTCCTACAATGAGCAGTTCTTC	CAISQQSYNEQFF
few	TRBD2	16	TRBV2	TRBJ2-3	TGTGCCAGCAGGGCGCTAGCGGGAGGGTCCACAGATACGCAGTATTTT	CASRALAGGSTDTQYF
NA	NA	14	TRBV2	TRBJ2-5	TGTGCCAGCAGCCCCAGACTACAACAAGAGACCCAGTACTTC	CASSPRLQQETQYF
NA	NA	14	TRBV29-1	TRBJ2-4	TGCAGCGTTGGAGGGGCCTCAAGCAAAAACGTTCAGTACTTC	CSVGGASSKNVQYF
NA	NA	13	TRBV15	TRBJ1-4	TGTGCCACCAGCAGAGCTACAGGTGAAAAACTGTTTTTT	CATSRATGEKLFF
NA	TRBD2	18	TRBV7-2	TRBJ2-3	TGTGCCAGCAGCCGAAGACTAGCGGGGGCCTGGAGCACAGATACGCAGTATTTT	CASSRRLAGAWSTDTQYF
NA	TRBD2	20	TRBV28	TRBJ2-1	TGTGCCAGCAGTCCAGGGCGGCGTCGACTAGCGCTGAATTCCTACAATGAGCAGTTCTTC	CASSPGRRRLALNSYNEQFF
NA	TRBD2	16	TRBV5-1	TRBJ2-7	TGCGCCAGCAGCTTGGATCGGGGGGGTAGCTCCTACGAGCAGTACTTC	CASSLDRGGSSYEQYF
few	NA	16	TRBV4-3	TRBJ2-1	TGCGCCAGCAGCCAAGATGGGTTGTGGGCCGGGAATGAGCAGTTCTTC	CASSQDGLWAGNEQFF
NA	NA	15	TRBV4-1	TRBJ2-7	TGCGCCAGCAGCCAAGATCGGGATAGCGGTTACGAGCAGTACTTC	CASSQDRDSGYEQYF
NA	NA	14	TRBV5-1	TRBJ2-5	TGCGCCAGCAGCTTGGCTGTGTACCAAGAGACCCAGTACTTC	CASSLAVYQETQYF
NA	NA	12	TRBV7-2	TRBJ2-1	TGTGCCAGCAGCTCTCACCGGGGAGAGCAGTTCTTC	CASSSHRGEQFF
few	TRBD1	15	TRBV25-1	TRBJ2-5	TGTGCCAGCAGTATCCCGGGACAGGGTCGCGAGACCCAGTACTTC	CASSIPGQGRETQYF